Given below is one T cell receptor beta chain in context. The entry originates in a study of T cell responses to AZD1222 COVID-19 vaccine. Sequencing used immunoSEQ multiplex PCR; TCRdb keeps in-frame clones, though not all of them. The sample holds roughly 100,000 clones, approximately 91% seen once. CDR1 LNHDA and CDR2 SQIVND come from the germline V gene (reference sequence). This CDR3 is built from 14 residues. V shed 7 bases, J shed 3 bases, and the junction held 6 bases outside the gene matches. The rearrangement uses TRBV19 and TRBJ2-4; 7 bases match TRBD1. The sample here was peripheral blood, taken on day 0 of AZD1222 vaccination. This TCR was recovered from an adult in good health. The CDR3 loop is CASKEGAGKNIQYF. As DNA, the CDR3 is TGTGCCAGTAAAGAGGGGGCCGGCAAAAACATTCAGTACTTC.